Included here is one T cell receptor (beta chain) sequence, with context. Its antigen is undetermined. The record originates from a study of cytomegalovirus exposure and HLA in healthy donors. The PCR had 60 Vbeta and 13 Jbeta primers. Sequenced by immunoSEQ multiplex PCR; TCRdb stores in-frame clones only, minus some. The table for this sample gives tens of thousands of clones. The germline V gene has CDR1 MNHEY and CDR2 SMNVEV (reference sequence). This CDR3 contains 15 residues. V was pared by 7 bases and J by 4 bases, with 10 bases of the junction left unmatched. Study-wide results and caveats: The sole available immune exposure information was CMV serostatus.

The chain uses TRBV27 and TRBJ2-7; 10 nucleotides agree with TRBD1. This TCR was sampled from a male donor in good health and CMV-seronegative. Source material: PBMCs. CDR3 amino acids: CASTPTRDRGYEQYF. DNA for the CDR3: TGTGCCAGCACCCCGACCCGGGACAGGGGATACGAGCAGTACTTC.